What follows are 6 T cell receptor beta chains derived from one specimen sequenced in a study of T cell responses to AZD1222 COVID-19 vaccine. Using immunoSEQ multiplex PCR, the repertoire was profiled, and TCRdb retains in-frame clones only, with some absent. The sample records 130,000 to 150,000 clones, about nine tenths being singletons. Sequences were derived from peripheral blood, sampled on day 0 of AZD1222 vaccination. The source is an adult in good health.

The chain combines TRBV24-1 with TRBJ1-2, with D possibly matching TRBD1 (6 bases). CDR1 is KGHDR and CDR2 is SFDVKD in the germline V gene. CDR3 length: 17 residues. The V end lost 4 bases, the J end lost 0 bases, and 17 bases lay between the germline ends. The chain's CDR3 is CATSDHTRGEANYGYTF. In nucleotides, the CDR3 is TGTGCCACCAGTGACCACACCAGGGGTGAAGCTAACTATGGCTACACCTTC.

The chain couples TRBV5-8 to TRBJ1-1, with unresolved D. CDR1 and CDR2 from the germline V gene are SGHTS and YDEGEE. Trimming removed 6 bases at V and 3 bases at J, with 15 bases between. There are 14 residues in the CDR3. Here the CDR3 reads CASMNWGEDTEAFF. The CDR3 DNA reads as TGTGCCAGCATGAATTGGGGAGAGGACACTGAAGCTTTCTTT. Combining the CDR3 with reference TRBV5-8 and TRBJ1-1 gives the whole variable domain EAGVTQSPTHLIKTRGQQATLRCSPISGHTSVYWYQQALGLGLQFLLWYDEGEERNRGNFPPRFSGRQFPNYSSELNVNALELEDSALYLCASMNWGEDTEAFFGQGTRLTVV.

The rearrangement links TRBV7-6 to TRBJ1-5; possibly TRBD1 for D (5 bases). V lost 5 bases and J 0 bases, leaving 17 bases between the germline ends. Germline loops: CDR1 SGHVS, CDR2 FNYEAQ. This CDR3 contains 17 residues. CDR3 region: CASSRASSGDSNQPQHF. The CDR3, as DNA: TGTGCCAGCAGCAGAGCCAGTTCGGGGGATAGCAATCAGCCCCAGCATTTT.

V usage is TRBV27 and J usage is TRBJ1-5; D uncertain. This CDR3 has 13 amino acids. Germline V gene lookup returns CDR1 MNHEY and CDR2 SMNVEV (reference sequence). Trimming removed 4 bases at V and 0 bases at J, with 4 bases between. CDR3 loop: CASSSHSNQPQHF. The CDR3, as DNA: TGTGCCAGCAGTTCCCATAGCAATCAGCCCCAGCATTTT.

This chain links TRBV12-5 with TRBJ1-4; the match to TRBD1 covers 7 bases. This CDR3 has 16 residues. Germline loops: CDR1 LGHNT, CDR2 FRNRAP. V shed 5 bases and J 7 bases; nucleotides not matched to a gene: 13. For the CDR3, the DNA is TGTGCTAGTGGTACCGGAAACAGGGGAGAAGGTGAAAAACTGTTTTTT. Protein sequence: CASGTGNRGEGEKLFF. The whole variable domain, filled in from reference TRBV12-5 and TRBJ1-4, reads DARVTQTPRHKVTEMGQEVTMRCQPILGHNTVFWYRQTMMQGLELLAYFRNRAPLDDSGMPKDRFSAEMPDATLATLKIQPSEPRDSAVYFCASGTGNRGEGEKLFFGSGTQLSVL.

This clone was detected only once. V gene TRBV4-1 combines with J gene TRBJ2-7, with D possibly TRBD1 on 6 matching bases. V was trimmed by 5 bases and J by 2 bases, leaving 16 bases between them. The CDR3 loop spans 15 amino acids. CDR1 is MGHRA and CDR2 is YSYEKL in the germline V gene. CDR3 amino acids: CASSYRDTSPYEQYF. The CDR3 bases are TGCGCCAGCAGCTACCGGGACACCTCTCCCTACGAGCAGTACTTC.